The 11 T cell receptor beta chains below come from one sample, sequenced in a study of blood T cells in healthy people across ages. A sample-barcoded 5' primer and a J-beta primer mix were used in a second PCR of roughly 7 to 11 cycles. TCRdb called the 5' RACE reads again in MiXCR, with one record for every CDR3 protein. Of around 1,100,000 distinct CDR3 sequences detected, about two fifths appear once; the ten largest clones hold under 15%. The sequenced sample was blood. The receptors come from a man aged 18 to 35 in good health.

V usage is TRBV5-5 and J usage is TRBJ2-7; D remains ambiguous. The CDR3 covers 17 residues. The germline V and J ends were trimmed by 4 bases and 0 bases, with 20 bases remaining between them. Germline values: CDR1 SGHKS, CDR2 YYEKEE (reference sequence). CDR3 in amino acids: CASSLPRKEESSYEQYF. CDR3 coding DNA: TGTGCCAGCAGCCTGCCCAGAAAGGAAGAGTCCTCCTACGAGCAGTACTTC. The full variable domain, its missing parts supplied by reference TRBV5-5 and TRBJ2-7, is DAGVTQSPTHLIKTRGQQVTLRCSPISGHKSVSWYQQVLGQGPQFIFQYYEKEERGRGNFPDRFSARQFPNYSSELNVNALLLGDSALYLCASSLPRKEESSYEQYFGPGTRLTVT.

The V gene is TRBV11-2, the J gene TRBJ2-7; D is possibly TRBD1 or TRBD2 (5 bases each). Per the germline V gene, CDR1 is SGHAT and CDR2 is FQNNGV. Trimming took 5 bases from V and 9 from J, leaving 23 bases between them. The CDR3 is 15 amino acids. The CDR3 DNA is TGTGCCAGCAGCGACTACGATACCGAGCAGAGGGGGCAGTACTTC. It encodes CASSDYDTEQRGQYF.

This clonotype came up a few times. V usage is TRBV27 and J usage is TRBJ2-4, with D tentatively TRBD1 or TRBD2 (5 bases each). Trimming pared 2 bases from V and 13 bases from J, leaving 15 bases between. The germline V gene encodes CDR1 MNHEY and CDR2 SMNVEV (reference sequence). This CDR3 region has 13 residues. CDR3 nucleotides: TGTGCCAGCAGTTTAGGTGTTAACGGGGCCCAGTACTTC. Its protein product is CASSLGVNGAQYF.

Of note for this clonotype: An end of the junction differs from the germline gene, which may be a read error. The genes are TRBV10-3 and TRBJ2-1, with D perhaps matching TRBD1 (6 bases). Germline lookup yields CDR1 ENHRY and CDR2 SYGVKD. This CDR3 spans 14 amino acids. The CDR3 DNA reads TGTGCCATCATTCCGGGACAAGACTACAATGAGCGGTTCTTC. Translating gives CAIIPGQDYNERFF.

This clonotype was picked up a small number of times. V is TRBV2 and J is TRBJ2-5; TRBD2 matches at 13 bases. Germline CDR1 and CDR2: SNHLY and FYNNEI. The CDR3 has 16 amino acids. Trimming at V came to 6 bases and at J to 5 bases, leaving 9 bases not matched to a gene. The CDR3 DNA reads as TGTGCCAGCAGAACTCGGACTAGCGGGGGCGGTGAGACCCAGTACTTC. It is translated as CASRTRTSGGGETQYF.

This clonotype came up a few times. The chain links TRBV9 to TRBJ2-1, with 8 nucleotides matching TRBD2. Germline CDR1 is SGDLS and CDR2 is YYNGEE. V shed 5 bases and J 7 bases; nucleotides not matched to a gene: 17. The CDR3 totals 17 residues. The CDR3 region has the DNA TGTGCCAGCAGGAGCGGGGGCTCCAATCTATTTTTAAATGAGCAGTTCTTC. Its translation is CASRSGGSNLFLNEQFF.

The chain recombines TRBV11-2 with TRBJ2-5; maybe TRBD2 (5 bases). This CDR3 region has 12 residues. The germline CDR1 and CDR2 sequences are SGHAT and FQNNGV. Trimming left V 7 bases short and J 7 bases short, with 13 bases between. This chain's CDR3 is CASTSSGRTQYF. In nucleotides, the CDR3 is TGTGCCAGCACCTCAAGTGGGAGGACCCAGTACTTC.

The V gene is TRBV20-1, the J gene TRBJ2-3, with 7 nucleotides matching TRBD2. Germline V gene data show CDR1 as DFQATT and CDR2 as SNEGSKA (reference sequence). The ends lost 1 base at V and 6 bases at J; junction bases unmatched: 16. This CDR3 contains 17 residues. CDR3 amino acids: CSARGGGSGTTQDTQYF. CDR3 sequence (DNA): TGCAGTGCTAGAGGGGGAGGGTCCGGGACTACACAGGATACGCAGTATTTT.

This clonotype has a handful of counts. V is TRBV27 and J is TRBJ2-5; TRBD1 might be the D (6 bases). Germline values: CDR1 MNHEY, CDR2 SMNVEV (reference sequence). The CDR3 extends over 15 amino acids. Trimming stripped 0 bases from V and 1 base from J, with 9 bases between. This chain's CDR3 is CASSLSARGQETQYF. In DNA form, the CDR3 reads TGTGCCAGCAGTTTATCGGCCAGGGGCCAAGAGACCCAGTACTTC.

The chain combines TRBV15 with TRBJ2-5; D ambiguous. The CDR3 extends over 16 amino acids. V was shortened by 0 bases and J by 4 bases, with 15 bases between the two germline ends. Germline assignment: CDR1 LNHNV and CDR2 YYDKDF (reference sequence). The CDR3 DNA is TGTGCCACCAGCAGAGATTCGGTGCGGAACGGAGAGACCCAGTACTTC. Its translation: CATSRDSVRNGETQYF.

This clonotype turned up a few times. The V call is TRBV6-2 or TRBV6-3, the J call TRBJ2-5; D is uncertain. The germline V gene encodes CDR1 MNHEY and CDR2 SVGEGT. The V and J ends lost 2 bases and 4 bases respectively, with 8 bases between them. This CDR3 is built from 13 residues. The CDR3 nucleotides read TGTGCCAGCAGTTACAGGGCGAGAGAGACCCAGTACTTC. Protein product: CASSYRARETQYF.